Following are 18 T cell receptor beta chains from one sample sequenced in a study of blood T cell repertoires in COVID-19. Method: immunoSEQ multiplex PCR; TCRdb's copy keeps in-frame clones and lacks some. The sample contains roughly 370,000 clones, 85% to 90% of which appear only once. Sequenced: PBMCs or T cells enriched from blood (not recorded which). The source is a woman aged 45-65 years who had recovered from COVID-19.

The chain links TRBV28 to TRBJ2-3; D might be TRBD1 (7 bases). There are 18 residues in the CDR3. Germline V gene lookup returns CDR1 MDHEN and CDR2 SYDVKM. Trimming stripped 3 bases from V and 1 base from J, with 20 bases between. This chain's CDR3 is CASSFSWGGDRRTDTQYF. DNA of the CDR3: TGTGCCAGCAGTTTTTCGTGGGGCGGGGACAGACGCACAGATACGCAGTATTTT.

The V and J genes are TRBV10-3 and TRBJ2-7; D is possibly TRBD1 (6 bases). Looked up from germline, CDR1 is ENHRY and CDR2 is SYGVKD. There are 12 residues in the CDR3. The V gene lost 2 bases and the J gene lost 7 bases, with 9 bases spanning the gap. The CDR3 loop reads CAISEPRGEQYF. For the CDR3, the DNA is TGTGCCATCAGTGAGCCGAGGGGGGAGCAGTACTTC.

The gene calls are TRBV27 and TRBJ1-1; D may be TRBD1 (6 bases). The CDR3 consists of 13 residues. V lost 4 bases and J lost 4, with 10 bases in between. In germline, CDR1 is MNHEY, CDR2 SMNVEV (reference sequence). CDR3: CASSYTGLTEAFF. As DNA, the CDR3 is TGTGCCAGCAGTTATACAGGGCTCACTGAAGCTTTCTTT.

Written as DNA, the CDR3 is TGTGCCAGCAACCCATCATCGGGGGCCGGGGAGCTGTTTTTT. Its translation: CASNPSSGAGELFF. This chain connects TRBV7-2 to TRBJ2-2; perhaps TRBD2 as D (6 bases). CDR3 length: 14 amino acids. Germline loops: CDR1 SGHTA, CDR2 FQGNSA. Trimming shortened V by 7 bases and J by 6 bases, and 15 bases separated the two germline ends.

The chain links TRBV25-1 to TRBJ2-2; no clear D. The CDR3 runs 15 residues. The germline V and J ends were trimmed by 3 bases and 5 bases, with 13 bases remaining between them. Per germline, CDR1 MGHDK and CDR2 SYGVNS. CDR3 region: CASSDSETITGELFF. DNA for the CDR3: TGTGCCAGCAGTGATTCCGAGACAATTACCGGGGAGCTGTTTTTT.

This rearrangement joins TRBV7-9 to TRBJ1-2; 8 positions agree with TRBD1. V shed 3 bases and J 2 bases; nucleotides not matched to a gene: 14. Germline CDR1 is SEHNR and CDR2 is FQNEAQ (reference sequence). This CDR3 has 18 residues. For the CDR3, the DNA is TGTGCCAGCAGCTTCAGATGGCAGGGGGCGATTGAAAACTATGGCTACACCTTC. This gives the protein CASSFRWQGAIENYGYTF.

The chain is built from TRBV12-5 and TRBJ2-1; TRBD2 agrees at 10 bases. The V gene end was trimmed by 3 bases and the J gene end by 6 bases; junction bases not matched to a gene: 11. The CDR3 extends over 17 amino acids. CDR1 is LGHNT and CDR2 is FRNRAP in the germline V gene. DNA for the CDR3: TGTGCTAGTGGTTTTCCCCTAGCGGGGGCCCATTTCAATGAGCAGTTCTTC. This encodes CASGFPLAGAHFNEQFF. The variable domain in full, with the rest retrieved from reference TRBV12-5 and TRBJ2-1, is DARVTQTPRHKVTEMGQEVTMRCQPILGHNTVFWYRQTMMQGLELLAYFRNRAPLDDSGMPKDRFSAEMPDATLATLKIQPSEPRDSAVYFCASGFPLAGAHFNEQFFGPGTRLTVL.

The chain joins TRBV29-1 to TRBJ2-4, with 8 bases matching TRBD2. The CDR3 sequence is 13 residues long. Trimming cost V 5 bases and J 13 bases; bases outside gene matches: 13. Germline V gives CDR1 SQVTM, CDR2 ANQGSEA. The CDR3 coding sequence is TGCAGCGTTCGTCAACCGGGACTAGAAAACCAGTACTTC. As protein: CSVRQPGLENQYF.

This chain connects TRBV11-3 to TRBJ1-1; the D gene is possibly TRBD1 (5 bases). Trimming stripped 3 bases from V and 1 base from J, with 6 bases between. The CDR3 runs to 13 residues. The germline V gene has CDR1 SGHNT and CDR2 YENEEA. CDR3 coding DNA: TGTGCCAGCAGCTTGACAGCGAACACTGAAGCTTTCTTT. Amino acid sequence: CASSLTANTEAFF.

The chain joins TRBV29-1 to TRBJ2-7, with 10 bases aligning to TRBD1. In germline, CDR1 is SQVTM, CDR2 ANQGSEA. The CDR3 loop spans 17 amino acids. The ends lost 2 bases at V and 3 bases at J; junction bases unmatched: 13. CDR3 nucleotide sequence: TGCAGCGTTGAAATCCGGGACAGGGGTAGTCGTGGCTACGAGCAGTACTTC. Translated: CSVEIRDRGSRGYEQYF.

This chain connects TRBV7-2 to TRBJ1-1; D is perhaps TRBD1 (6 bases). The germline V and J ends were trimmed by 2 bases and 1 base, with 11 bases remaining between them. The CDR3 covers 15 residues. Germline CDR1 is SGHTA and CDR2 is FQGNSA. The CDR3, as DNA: TGTGCCAGCAGCTTAAAGACAGGAAAGAACACTGAAGCTTTCTTT. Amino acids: CASSLKTGKNTEAFF.

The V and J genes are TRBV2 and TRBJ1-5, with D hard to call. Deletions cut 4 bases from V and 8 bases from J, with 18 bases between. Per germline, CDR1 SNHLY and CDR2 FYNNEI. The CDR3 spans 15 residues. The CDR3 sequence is CASSGSSTSFEPQHF. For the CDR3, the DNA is TGTGCCAGCAGTGGGTCGTCTACCTCTTTCGAGCCCCAGCATTTT.

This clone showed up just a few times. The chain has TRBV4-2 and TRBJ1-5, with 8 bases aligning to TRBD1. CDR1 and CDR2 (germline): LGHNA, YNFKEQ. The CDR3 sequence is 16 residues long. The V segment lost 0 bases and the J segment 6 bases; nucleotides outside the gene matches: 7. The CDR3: CASSQDSGGVGQPQHF. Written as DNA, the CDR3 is TGTGCCAGCAGCCAAGATTCAGGGGGCGTTGGTCAGCCCCAGCATTTT.

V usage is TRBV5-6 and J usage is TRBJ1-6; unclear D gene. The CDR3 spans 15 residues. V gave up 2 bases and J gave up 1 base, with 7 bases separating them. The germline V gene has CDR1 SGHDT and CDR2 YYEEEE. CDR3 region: CASSFARSYNSPLHF. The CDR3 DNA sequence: TGTGCCAGCAGCTTCGCCAGATCCTATAATTCACCCCTCCACTTT.

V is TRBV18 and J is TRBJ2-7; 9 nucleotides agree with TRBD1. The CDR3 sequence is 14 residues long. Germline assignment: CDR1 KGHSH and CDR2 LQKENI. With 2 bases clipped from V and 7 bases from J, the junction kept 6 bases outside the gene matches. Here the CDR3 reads CASSPMGQGREQYF. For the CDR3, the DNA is TGTGCCAGCTCACCAATGGGACAGGGTAGGGAGCAGTACTTC.

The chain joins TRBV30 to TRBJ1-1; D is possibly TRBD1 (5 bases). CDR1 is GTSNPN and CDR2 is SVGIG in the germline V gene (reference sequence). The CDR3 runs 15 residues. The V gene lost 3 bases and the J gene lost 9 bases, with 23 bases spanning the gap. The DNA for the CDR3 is TGTGCCTGGAGCGGAAACCGAGGGACTCACGTCAAAGCTTTCTTT. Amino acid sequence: CAWSGNRGTHVKAFF.

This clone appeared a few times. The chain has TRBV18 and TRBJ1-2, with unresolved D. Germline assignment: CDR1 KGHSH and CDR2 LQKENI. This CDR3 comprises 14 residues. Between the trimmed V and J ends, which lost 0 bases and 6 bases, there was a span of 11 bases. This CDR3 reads CASSPPSVFDGYTF. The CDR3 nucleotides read TGTGCCAGCTCACCACCGAGCGTGTTCGATGGCTACACCTTC.

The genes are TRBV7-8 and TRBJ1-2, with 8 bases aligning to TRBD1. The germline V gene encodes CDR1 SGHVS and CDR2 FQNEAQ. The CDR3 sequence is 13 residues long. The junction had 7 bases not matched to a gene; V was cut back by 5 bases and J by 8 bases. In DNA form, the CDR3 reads TGTGCCAGCAGCCGTAACAGGGGGGAGGGCTACACCTTC. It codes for CASSRNRGEGYTF. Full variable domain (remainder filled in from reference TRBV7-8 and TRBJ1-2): GAGVSQSPRYKVAKRGQDVALRCDPISGHVSLFWYQQALGQGPEFLTYFQNEAQLDKSGLPSDRFFAERPEGSVSTLKIQRTQQEDSAVYLCASSRNRGEGYTFGSGTRLTVV.